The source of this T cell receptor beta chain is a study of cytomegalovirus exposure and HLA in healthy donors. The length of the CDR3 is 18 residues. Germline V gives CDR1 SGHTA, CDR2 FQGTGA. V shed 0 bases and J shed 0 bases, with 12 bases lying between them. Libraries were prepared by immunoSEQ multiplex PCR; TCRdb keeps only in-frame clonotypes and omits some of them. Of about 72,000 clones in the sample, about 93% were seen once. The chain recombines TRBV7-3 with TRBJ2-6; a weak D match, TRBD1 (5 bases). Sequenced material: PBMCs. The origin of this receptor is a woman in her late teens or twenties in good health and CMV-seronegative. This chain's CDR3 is CASSLTSRVRSGANVLTF. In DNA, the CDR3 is TGTGCCAGCAGCTTAACTTCCAGGGTACGCTCTGGGGCCAACGTCCTGACTTTC. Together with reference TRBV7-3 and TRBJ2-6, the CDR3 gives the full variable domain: GAGVSQTPSNKVTEKGKYVELRCDPISGHTALYWYRQSLGQGPEFLIYFQGTGAADDSGLPNDRFFAVRPEGSVSTLKIQRTERGDSAVYLCASSLTSRVRSGANVLTFGAGSRLTVL.